This T cell receptor beta chain was sequenced for a study of blood T cell repertoires in COVID-19. Study-level background: The United States, Italy and Spain supplied acute and convalescent COVID-19 samples. Nucleic acid was either cDNA or gDNA, and it came from T cells, B-cell-depleted T cells, or PBMCs.

Per the original methods: By means of reference gene primer amplification, nucleated cell counts were estimated. Generated by immunoSEQ multiplex PCR, the TCRdb table keeps only in-frame clones and is missing some. V and J calls and clone size are as listed in that table; D and trimming were resolved from the DNA. The data contain approximately 200,000 clones, about 90% of them seen just once; the ten biggest clones take up under 3.5%. It was during active infection that Seattle patients were enrolled and then longitudinally followed. Sequenced sample: peripheral blood. This sequence was found in a man aged 25 to 40 with COVID-19, enrolled during active disease.

The CDR3 DNA reads TGTGCCAGCAGCGTCGGTGGCGGGGGGGCCGACGAGCAGTACTTC. Translation gives CASSVGGGGADEQYF. The chain couples TRBV9 to TRBJ2-7; 9 bases fit TRBD2. V dropped 2 bases and J dropped 5; count of bases not matched to a gene: 8. Germline V gene lookup returns CDR1 SGDLS and CDR2 YYNGEE. This CDR3 comprises 15 residues.